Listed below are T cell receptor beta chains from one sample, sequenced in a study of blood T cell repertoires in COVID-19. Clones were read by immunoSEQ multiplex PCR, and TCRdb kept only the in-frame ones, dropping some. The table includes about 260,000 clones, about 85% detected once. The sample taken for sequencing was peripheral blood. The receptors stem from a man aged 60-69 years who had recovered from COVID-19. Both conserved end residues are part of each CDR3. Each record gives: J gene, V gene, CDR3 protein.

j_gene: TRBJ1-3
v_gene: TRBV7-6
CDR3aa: CASSPAGGQTTGNTIYF

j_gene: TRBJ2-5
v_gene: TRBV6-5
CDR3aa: CASSSGGGFETQYF

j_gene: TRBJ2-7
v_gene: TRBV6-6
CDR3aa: CASSYGGGLSYEQYF

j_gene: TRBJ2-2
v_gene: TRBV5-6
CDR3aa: CASSTLAGVTGELFF

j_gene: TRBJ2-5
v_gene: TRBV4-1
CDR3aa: CASSQDAGLGTAEETQYF

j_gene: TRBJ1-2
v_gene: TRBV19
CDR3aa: CASTGTGGSYGYTF

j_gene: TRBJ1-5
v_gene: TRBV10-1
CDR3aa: CASPPGQGLDQPQHF

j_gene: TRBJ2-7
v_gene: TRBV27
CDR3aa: CASRRQGRVYEQYF

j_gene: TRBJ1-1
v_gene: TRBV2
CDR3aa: CASSGPTHRGLSTEAFF

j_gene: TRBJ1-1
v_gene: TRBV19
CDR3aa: CASSIGRTSYTEAFF

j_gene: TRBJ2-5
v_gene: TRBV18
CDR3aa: CASSPLALAGAKETQYF

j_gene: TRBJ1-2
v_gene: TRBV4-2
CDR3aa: CASSQDYRTVKNYGYTF

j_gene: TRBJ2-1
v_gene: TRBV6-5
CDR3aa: CASRTAGVGYNEQFF

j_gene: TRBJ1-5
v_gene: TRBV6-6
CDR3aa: CASSLIDYSNQPQHF

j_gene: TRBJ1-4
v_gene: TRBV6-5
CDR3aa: CASRNLGDSYEKLFF

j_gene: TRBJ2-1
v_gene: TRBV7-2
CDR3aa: CASSLARRSEQFF

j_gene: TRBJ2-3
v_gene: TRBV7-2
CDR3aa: CASSPPRGASTDTQYF

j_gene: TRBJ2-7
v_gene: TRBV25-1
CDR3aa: CASSGSGGAGYEQYF

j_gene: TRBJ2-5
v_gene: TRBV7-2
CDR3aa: CASSPSGIQETQYF

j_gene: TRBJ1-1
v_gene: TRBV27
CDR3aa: CASRTGVNTEAFF

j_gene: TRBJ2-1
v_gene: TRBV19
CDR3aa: CASWGGAAYNEQFF

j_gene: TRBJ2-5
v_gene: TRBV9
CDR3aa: CASSVKSVRGFGETQYF

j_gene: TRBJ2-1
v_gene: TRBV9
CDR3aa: CACSRGTSGYNEQFF

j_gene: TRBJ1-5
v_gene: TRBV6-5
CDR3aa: CASRSGYSNQPQHF

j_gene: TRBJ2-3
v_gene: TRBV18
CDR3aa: CASSPRGSISTDTQYF